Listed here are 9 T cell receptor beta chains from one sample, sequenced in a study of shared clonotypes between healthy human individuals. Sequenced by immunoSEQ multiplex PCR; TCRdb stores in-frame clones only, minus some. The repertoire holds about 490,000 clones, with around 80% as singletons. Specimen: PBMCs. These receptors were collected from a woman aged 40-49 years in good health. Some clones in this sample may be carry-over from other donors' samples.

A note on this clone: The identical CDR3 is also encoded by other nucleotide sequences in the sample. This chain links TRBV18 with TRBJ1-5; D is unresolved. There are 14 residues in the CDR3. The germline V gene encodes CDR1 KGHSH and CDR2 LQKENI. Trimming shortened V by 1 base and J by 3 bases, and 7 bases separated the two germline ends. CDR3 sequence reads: CASSPLGSNQPQHF. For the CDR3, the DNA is TGTGCCAGCTCACCACTGGGCTCCAATCAGCCCCAGCATTTT.

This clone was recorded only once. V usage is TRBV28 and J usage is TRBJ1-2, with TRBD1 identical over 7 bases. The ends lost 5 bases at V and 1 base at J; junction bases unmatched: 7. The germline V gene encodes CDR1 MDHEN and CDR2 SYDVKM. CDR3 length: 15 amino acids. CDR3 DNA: TGTGCCAGCAGTCCCCCAGGGGGGAATAACTATGGCTACACCTTC. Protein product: CASSPPGGNNYGYTF.

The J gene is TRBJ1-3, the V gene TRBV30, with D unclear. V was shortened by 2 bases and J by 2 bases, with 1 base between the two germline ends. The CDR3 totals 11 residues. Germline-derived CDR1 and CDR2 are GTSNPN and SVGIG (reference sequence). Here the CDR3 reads CAWSTGNTIYF. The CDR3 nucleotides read TGTGCCTGGAGTACTGGAAACACCATATATTTT.

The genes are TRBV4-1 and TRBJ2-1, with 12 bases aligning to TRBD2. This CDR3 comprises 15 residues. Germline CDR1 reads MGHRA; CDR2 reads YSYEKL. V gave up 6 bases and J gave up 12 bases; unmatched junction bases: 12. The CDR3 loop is CASRQTSGSAPRQFF. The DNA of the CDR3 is TGCGCCAGCAGACAGACTAGCGGGAGCGCCCCTAGGCAGTTCTTC.

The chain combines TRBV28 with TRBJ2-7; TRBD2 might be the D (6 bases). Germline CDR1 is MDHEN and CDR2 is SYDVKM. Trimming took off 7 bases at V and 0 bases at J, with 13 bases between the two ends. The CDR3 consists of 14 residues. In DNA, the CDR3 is TGTGCCAGCATCAGCCTAGCGCCCTCCTACGAGCAGTACTTC. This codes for CASISLAPSYEQYF.

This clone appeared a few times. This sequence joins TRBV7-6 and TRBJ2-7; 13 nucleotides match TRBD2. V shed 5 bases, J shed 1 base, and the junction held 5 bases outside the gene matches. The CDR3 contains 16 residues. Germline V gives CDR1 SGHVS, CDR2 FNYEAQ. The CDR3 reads CASSRTSGSSSYEQYF. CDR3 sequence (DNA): TGTGCCAGCAGCCGGACTAGCGGGAGCTCGTCCTACGAGCAGTACTTC.

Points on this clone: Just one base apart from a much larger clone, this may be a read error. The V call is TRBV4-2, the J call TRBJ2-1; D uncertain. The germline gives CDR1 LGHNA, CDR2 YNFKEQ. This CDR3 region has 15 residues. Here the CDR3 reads CAGSQEETAHNEQFF. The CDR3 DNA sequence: TGTGCCGGCAGCCAAGAAGAGACGGCGCACAATGAGCAGTTCTTC.

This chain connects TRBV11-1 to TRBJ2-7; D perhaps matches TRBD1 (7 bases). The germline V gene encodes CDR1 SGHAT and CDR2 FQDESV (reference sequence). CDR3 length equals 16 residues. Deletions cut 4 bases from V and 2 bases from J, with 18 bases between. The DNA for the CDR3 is TGTGCCAGCAGCTCCGACGGGGGACAGTCGACCTACGAGCAGTACTTC. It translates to CASSSDGGQSTYEQYF.

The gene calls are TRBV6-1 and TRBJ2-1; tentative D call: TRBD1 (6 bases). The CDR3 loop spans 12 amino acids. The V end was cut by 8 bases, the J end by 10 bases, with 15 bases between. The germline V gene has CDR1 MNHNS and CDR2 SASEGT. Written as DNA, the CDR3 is TGTGCCAGCCAGGGGTCACGACCAGAGCAGTTCTTC. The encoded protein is CASQGSRPEQFF.